This passage covers 19 T cell receptor beta chains from one sample sequenced in a study of blood T cell repertoires in COVID-19. The method was immunoSEQ multiplex PCR; TCRdb's version includes in-frame clones alone and lacks a portion of them. The sample records about 320,000 clones, around nine tenths being singletons. Sequenced sample: PBMCs or T cells enriched from blood (not recorded which). The receptors were sampled from a man aged 55 to 69 who had recovered from COVID-19.

V is TRBV7-9 and J is TRBJ2-7; possibly TRBD1 for D (6 bases). The V end was cut by 5 bases, the J end by 3 bases, with 11 bases between. The length of the CDR3 is 13 residues. Germline CDR1 reads SEHNR; CDR2 reads FQNEAQ (reference sequence). CDR3 sequence: CASSPEDSYEQYF. The CDR3 nucleotides are TGTGCCAGCAGCCCGGAGGACAGCTACGAGCAGTACTTC.

The V gene is TRBV18, the J gene TRBJ2-2; 11 bases match TRBD2. Trimming removed 4 bases from V and 3 bases from J; junction bases left unmatched: 4. Germline values: CDR1 KGHSH, CDR2 LQKENI. There are 16 residues in the CDR3. CDR3 nucleotide sequence: TGTGCCAGCTCACAAACTAGCGGGAGTGACACCGGGGAGCTGTTTTTT. Residues: CASSQTSGSDTGELFF.

The chain carries TRBV7-8 and TRBJ1-4, with a tentative D call TRBD1 (6 bases). V was trimmed by 1 base and J by 8 bases, leaving 11 bases between them. This CDR3 comprises 14 residues. CDR1 and CDR2 (germline): SGHVS, FQNEAQ. CDR3 sequence (DNA): TGTGCCAGCAGCTTAGTGGGGGCGAGAGAAAAACTGTTTTTT. It codes for CASSLVGAREKLFF.

The chain uses TRBV2 and TRBJ2-1; TRBD2 matches 13 bases. Germline CDR1 and CDR2: SNHLY and FYNNEI. CDR3 length: 17 residues. V was clipped by 6 bases and J by 6 bases; unmatched bases: 11. The DNA for the CDR3 is TGTGCCAGCAGCATACTCCAGACTAGCGGGGGGAGCAATGAGCAGTTCTTC. It is translated as CASSILQTSGGSNEQFF.

This clone turned up a few times. J is TRBJ2-1 and V is TRBV11-2; perhaps TRBD1 as D (5 bases). Germline V gene data show CDR1 as SGHAT and CDR2 as FQNNGV. CDR3 length: 15 amino acids. V shed 5 bases and J shed 5 bases, with 16 bases lying between them. For the CDR3, the DNA is TGTGCCAGCAGCCTGACAGTGGGCGCAAACAATGAGCAGTTCTTC. This encodes CASSLTVGANNEQFF.

The J gene is TRBJ2-1, the V gene TRBV6-5; D perhaps matches TRBD2 (6 bases). Trimming pared 5 bases from V and 7 bases from J, leaving 18 bases between. The germline V gene encodes CDR1 MNHEY and CDR2 SVGAGI. The CDR3 is made up of 15 amino acids. The CDR3 DNA sequence: TGTGCCAGCAGTCCGTCGGGCGGGGTTAATAATGAGCAGTTCTTC. This sequence encodes CASSPSGGVNNEQFF.

The chain has TRBV7-2 and TRBJ1-4; D may be TRBD1 (5 bases). Per germline, CDR1 SGHTA and CDR2 FQGNSA. This CDR3 has 15 amino acids. Deletions cut 3 bases from V and 8 bases from J, with 16 bases between. The CDR3 sequence is CASSFYTGRGEKLFF. Written as DNA, the CDR3 is TGTGCCAGCAGCTTTTATACCGGGAGGGGCGAAAAACTGTTTTTT.

The chain uses TRBV3-1 (or the pseudogene TRBV3-2) and TRBJ1-2; 11 bases align to TRBD1. Germline CDR1 LGHDT, CDR2 YNNKEL (reference sequence). V gave up 4 bases and J gave up 4 bases; unmatched junction bases: 5. The CDR3 is 15 residues long. The CDR3 DNA follows: TGTGCCAGCAGCCTCGGGACAGGGGGAGCCTATGGCTACACCTTC. This gives the protein CASSLGTGGAYGYTF.

The chain combines TRBV19 with TRBJ1-2, with a weak D call TRBD1 (5 bases). V lost 5 bases and J lost 8, with 24 bases in between. CDR1 LNHDA and CDR2 SQIVND come from the germline V gene (reference sequence). The CDR3 consists of 16 residues. CDR3 loop: CASSSRHRGAGRGYTF. The DNA for the CDR3 is TGTGCCAGTAGTTCTCGCCACCGCGGGGCAGGGCGCGGCTACACCTTC.

The rearrangement uses TRBV10-3 and TRBJ2-7; TRBD1 might be the D (6 bases). CDR3 length: 13 amino acids. V was clipped by 5 bases and J by 7 bases, with 15 bases between them. CDR1 ENHRY and CDR2 SYGVKD come from the germline V gene. In nucleotides, the CDR3 is TGTGCCATCAGTTTGGACAGTTCGAGGGAGCAGTACTTC. This encodes CAISLDSSREQYF.

V is TRBV7-8 and J is TRBJ2-7, with TRBD1 identical over 11 bases. Germline loops: CDR1 SGHVS, CDR2 FQNEAQ. The CDR3 sequence is 20 residues long. Trimming cost V 5 bases and J 0 bases; bases outside gene matches: 18. CDR3 protein: CASSHTPPGQGDSSSYEQYF. Here the CDR3 DNA reads TGTGCCAGCAGCCATACCCCTCCGGGACAGGGGGACTCGAGCTCCTACGAGCAGTACTTC.

The chain is built from TRBV6-4 and TRBJ1-1; D is unclear. CDR3 length: 13 amino acids. Per germline, CDR1 MRHNA and CDR2 SNTAGT. Trimming took 6 bases from V and 5 from J, leaving 13 bases between them. CDR3 nucleotides: TGTGCCAGCAGAAGCGCAGGAGGGACTGAAGCTTTCTTT. This translates into CASRSAGGTEAFF.

This clone was seen only once. This chain joins TRBV5-1 and TRBJ2-1, with a possible D match to TRBD1 (5 bases). Trimming shortened V by 0 bases and J by 4 bases, and 11 bases separated the two germline ends. Germline V gene data show CDR1 as SGHRS and CDR2 as YFSETQ. CDR3 length: 15 residues. CDR3 loop: CASSLVGVGYNEQFF. In nucleotides, the CDR3 is TGCGCCAGCAGCTTGGTAGGGGTCGGTTACAATGAGCAGTTCTTC. The variable domain in full, completed from reference TRBV5-1 and TRBJ2-1, reads KAGVTQTPRYLIKTRGQQVTLSCSPISGHRSVSWYQQTPGQGLQFLFEYFSETQRNKGNFPGRFSGRQFSNSRSEMNVSTLELGDSALYLCASSLVGVGYNEQFFGPGTRLTVL.

The chain recombines TRBV29-1 with TRBJ1-6; no firm D call. This CDR3 region has 13 residues. CDR1 and CDR2 from the germline V gene are SQVTM and ANQGSEA. Trimming shortened V by 5 bases and J by 8 bases, and 13 bases separated the two germline ends. As DNA, the CDR3 is TGCAGCGTTCGGTTCTCTCTCGATTCACCCCTCCACTTT. It specifies CSVRFSLDSPLHF.

The chain recombines TRBV4-2 with TRBJ1-1, with D possibly TRBD1 on 5 matching bases. Germline-derived CDR1 and CDR2 are LGHNA and YNFKEQ. The CDR3 has 17 residues. Trimming stripped 4 bases from V and 3 bases from J, with 21 bases between. The DNA for the CDR3 is TGTGCCAGCAGCCGCCACGGGGGAACGGATGGTGACACTGAAGCTTTCTTT. It encodes CASSRHGGTDGDTEAFF.

J is TRBJ2-3 and V is TRBV2, with D possibly matching TRBD1 (6 bases). V was shortened by 4 bases and J by 0 bases, with 17 bases between the two germline ends. This CDR3 comprises 17 residues. CDR1 and CDR2 (germline): SNHLY, FYNNEI. The CDR3 DNA follows: TGTGCCAGCAGTGTGGGTTCAGGGGCCCTTAGCACAGATACGCAGTATTTT. It codes for CASSVGSGALSTDTQYF.

V usage is TRBV15 and J usage is TRBJ2-3, with D possibly being TRBD2 (7 bases). Germline lookup yields CDR1 LNHNV and CDR2 YYDKDF (reference sequence). This CDR3 has 16 amino acids. Trimming shortened V by 0 bases and J by 0 bases, and 10 bases separated the two germline ends. CDR3 loop: CATSRERGPSTDTQYF. The CDR3 nucleotides read TGTGCCACCAGCAGAGAGCGGGGGCCAAGCACAGATACGCAGTATTTT.

The chain employs TRBV9 and TRBJ1-2, with TRBD1 identical over 7 bases. The CDR3 length is 17 residues. Germline CDR1 SGDLS, CDR2 YYNGEE. V was clipped by 4 bases and J by 8 bases; unmatched bases: 20. DNA of the CDR3: TGTGCCAGCAGCAAGGGTTCGTGGGACAGCAGTATGGGGGGCTACACCTTC. Its translation is CASSKGSWDSSMGGYTF.

The chain joins TRBV4-1 to TRBJ2-1, with TRBD2 as a possible D gene (6 bases). This CDR3 is 17 amino acids long. The germline gives CDR1 MGHRA, CDR2 YSYEKL. With 3 bases removed from V and 1 base from J, the gap between germline ends came to 16 bases. CDR3 sequence reads: CASSQNSGRLSYNEQFF. The CDR3 coding sequence is TGCGCCAGCAGCCAGAACTCGGGGAGGCTTTCCTACAATGAGCAGTTCTTC.